The 26 T cell receptor beta chains below were found in one sample sequenced in a study of beta chain features in type 1 diabetes. Every bit of the isolated RNA underwent reverse transcription, so sequencing read expressed TCRB transcripts. Generated by immunoSEQ multiplex PCR, the TCRdb table keeps only in-frame clones and is missing some. The repertoire holds 300,000 to 400,000 clones, with approximately 10% as singletons. The material sequenced was naive CD4+ T cells from blood. The receptors come from a woman under 40 in good health.

V gene TRBV28 combines with J gene TRBJ2-5; TRBD1 matches 10 bases. Germline V gene data show CDR1 as MDHEN and CDR2 as SYDVKM. This CDR3 comprises 14 residues. The J segment lost 5 bases and the V segment lost 5 bases, leaving 5 bases of the junction unmatched. The CDR3 DNA sequence: TGTGCCAGCAGTCAAGGGACAGGGGCCGAGACCCAGTACTTC. It encodes CASSQGTGAETQYF. The full variable domain, in which reference TRBV28 and TRBJ2-5 provide the parts outside the CDR3, is DVKVTQSSRYLVKRTGEKVFLECVQDMDHENMFWYRQDPGLGLRLIYFSYDVKMKEKGDIPEGYSVSREKKERFSLILESASTNQTSMYLCASSQGTGAETQYFGPGTRLLVL.

This clone was observed a few times. The V call is TRBV27, the J call TRBJ2-7; 7 positions match TRBD2. CDR3 size: 13 residues. Germline V CDR1 and CDR2: MNHEY, SMNVEV (reference sequence). Trimming removed 7 bases from V and 3 bases from J; junction bases left unmatched: 6. CDR3 coding DNA: TGTGCCAGCAACCAAGCGGGAAGCTACGAGCAGTACTTC. The encoded protein is CASNQAGSYEQYF.

This sequence joins TRBV7-3 and TRBJ2-3, with TRBD2 matching 8 bases. CDR3 size: 14 residues. V gave up 4 bases and J gave up 1 base; unmatched junction bases: 1. Germline assignment: CDR1 SGHTA and CDR2 FQGTGA. DNA of the CDR3: TGTGCCAGCAGCTCCGGGGGGGGCACAGATACGCAGTATTTT. This codes for CASSSGGGTDTQYF.

This clone appeared a few times. The rearrangement joins TRBV5-1 to TRBJ2-5, with 8 bases identical to TRBD1. This CDR3 has 13 residues. Germline values: CDR1 SGHRS, CDR2 YFSETQ. V was clipped by 4 bases and J by 11 bases; unmatched bases: 10. Written as DNA, the CDR3 is TGCGCCAGCAGCCCGGACAGGGTAGGTGAGCAGTACTTC. Translated: CASSPDRVGEQYF.

The table lists this clone with a few counts. The chain couples TRBV15 to TRBJ2-7, with D perhaps TRBD1 (5 bases). Per the germline V gene, CDR1 is LNHNV and CDR2 is YYDKDF (reference sequence). Trimming shortened V by 6 bases and J by 0 bases, and 15 bases separated the two germline ends. This CDR3 spans 15 amino acids. CDR3 in amino acids: CATRGHQGISYEQYF. CDR3 nucleotide sequence: TGTGCCACCAGGGGTCACCAGGGAATCTCCTACGAGCAGTACTTC.

The sample holds a few counts of this clone. CDR3 sequence reads: CASSSDTATYEQYF. CDR3 coding DNA: TGTGCCAGCAGCTCGGACACGGCGACCTACGAGCAGTACTTC. The gene calls are TRBV7-9 and TRBJ2-7; a possible D gene is TRBD1 (5 bases). CDR1 and CDR2 (germline): SEHNR, FQNEAQ (reference sequence). This CDR3 contains 14 residues. V lost 4 bases to trimming and J lost 2 bases, with 12 bases between them.

Only a few counts were recorded for this clone. This chain uses TRBV4-1 with TRBJ2-3, with 11 bases lining up with TRBD2. The length of the CDR3 is 16 residues. The germline V gene has CDR1 MGHRA and CDR2 YSYEKL. Germline trimming cut 3 bases from V and 5 bases from J; bases unmatched to any gene: 7. CDR3 sequence (DNA): TGCGCCAGCAGCCACCCCACTAGCGGGAGAAGAGATACGCAGTATTTT. Encoded protein: CASSHPTSGRRDTQYF.

The rearrangement uses TRBV18 and TRBJ1-2; the D is unclear. Germline V lookup: CDR1 KGHSH, CDR2 LQKENI. The CDR3 totals 12 residues. V was trimmed by 3 bases and J by 8 bases, leaving 10 bases between them. Here the CDR3 reads CASSPQTRGYTF. The CDR3 nucleotides are TGTGCCAGCTCACCCCAAACGAGGGGCTACACCTTC.

The V gene is TRBV7-3, the J gene TRBJ2-1; 10 bases map to TRBD2. V shed 1 base and J 7 bases; nucleotides not matched to a gene: 4. Germline CDR1 and CDR2: SGHTA and FQGTGA. This CDR3 comprises 15 residues. The CDR3 loop reads CASSLNGLAANEQFF. CDR3 nucleotide sequence: TGTGCCAGCAGCTTAAACGGACTAGCGGCTAATGAGCAGTTCTTC.

This chain uses TRBV6-5 with TRBJ2-7; 13 nucleotides line up with TRBD2. V shed 5 bases, J shed 0 bases, and the junction held 1 base outside the gene matches. This CDR3 has 15 amino acids. Germline assignment: CDR1 MNHEY and CDR2 SVGAGI. The CDR3 DNA is TGTGCCAGCAGTCGACTAGCGGGAGGCTCCTACGAGCAGTACTTC. Amino acid sequence: CASSRLAGGSYEQYF.

This clone was seen a handful of times. The rearrangement joins TRBV7-2 to TRBJ2-3; 10 bases match TRBD2. This CDR3 is 19 amino acids long. After removal of 1 base from V and 2 bases from J, the junction contained 12 bases not matched to a gene. In germline, CDR1 is SGHTA, CDR2 FQGNSA. The CDR3 nucleotides are TGTGCCAGCAGCTTAGGGGGGGCTAGCGGGAGAGTTCCCACAGATACGCAGTATTTT. This encodes CASSLGGASGRVPTDTQYF. The full variable domain, in which reference TRBV7-2 and TRBJ2-3 provide the parts outside the CDR3, is GAGVSQSPSNKVTEKGKDVELRCDPISGHTALYWYRQSLGQGLEFLIYFQGNSAPDKSGLPSDRFSAERTGGSVSTLTIQRTQQEDSAVYLCASSLGGASGRVPTDTQYFGPGTRLTVL.

The genes are TRBV5-4 and TRBJ2-1; D ambiguous. Looked up from germline, CDR1 is SGHNT and CDR2 is YYREEE (reference sequence). Trimming shortened V by 0 bases and J by 9 bases, and 4 bases separated the two germline ends. The CDR3 runs 11 residues. CDR3 in amino acids: CASSLGGEQFF. The CDR3 nucleotides are TGTGCCAGCAGCTTGGGAGGTGAGCAGTTCTTC.

This clone was seen a few times. This rearrangement joins TRBV6-6 to TRBJ2-7; TRBD2 agrees at 7 bases. Germline V gene data show CDR1 as MNHNY and CDR2 as SVGAGI (reference sequence). The J segment lost 3 bases and the V segment lost 8 bases, leaving 13 bases of the junction unmatched. This CDR3 has 15 amino acids. Here the CDR3 reads CASLPTSREHYEQYF. The CDR3, as DNA: TGTGCCAGCCTACCCACCTCGCGGGAGCACTACGAGCAGTACTTC.

In regard to this clone: Other nucleotide sequences in the sample specify the same CDR3. The V gene is TRBV14, the J gene TRBJ2-1, with TRBD2 matching over 7 bases. The length of the CDR3 is 16 residues. After removal of 1 base from V and 0 bases from J, the junction contained 3 bases not matched to a gene. Germline CDR1 SGHDN, CDR2 FVKESK. The CDR3 DNA reads TGTGCCAGCAGCCAAGTGGGGGGGAGCTCCTACAATGAGCAGTTCTTC. The encoded protein is CASSQVGGSSYNEQFF.

The chain uses TRBV28 and TRBJ2-7; the match to TRBD2 covers 13 bases. The germline V gene has CDR1 MDHEN and CDR2 SYDVKM. Losses at the gene ends were 7 bases for V and 6 bases for J; bases not matched to a gene: 9. This CDR3 contains 15 residues. As DNA, the CDR3 is TGTGCCAGCACCGGACTAGCGGGAGCCAGGGGCGAGCAGTACTTC. Its translation: CASTGLAGARGEQYF.

This clone has a handful of counts. This chain joins TRBV28 and TRBJ1-2; 8 nucleotides match TRBD1. V was pared by 6 bases and J by 7 bases, with 10 bases of the junction left unmatched. Germline CDR1 and CDR2: MDHEN and SYDVKM. The CDR3 sequence is 14 residues long. CDR3 loop: CASRPGGAYSGYTF. The CDR3 DNA follows: TGTGCCAGCAGGCCAGGGGGCGCCTACTCTGGCTACACCTTC.

This clone showed up just a few times. The chain combines TRBV12-5 with TRBJ2-3; 13 bases fit TRBD2. Germline CDR1 LGHNT, CDR2 FRNRAP. The CDR3 extends over 18 amino acids. Germline trimming cut 4 bases from V and 5 bases from J; bases unmatched to any gene: 12. CDR3 loop: CASGSNLLAGGPRDTQYF. The CDR3 nucleotides read TGTGCTAGTGGTTCCAATCTACTAGCGGGAGGGCCTCGAGATACGCAGTATTTT. The whole variable domain, filled in from reference TRBV12-5 and TRBJ2-3, reads DARVTQTPRHKVTEMGQEVTMRCQPILGHNTVFWYRQTMMQGLELLAYFRNRAPLDDSGMPKDRFSAEMPDATLATLKIQPSEPRDSAVYFCASGSNLLAGGPRDTQYFGPGTRLTVL.

This clone was counted between two and nine times. This specimen includes other DNA sequences encoding the same CDR3. The chain couples TRBV10-3 to TRBJ1-5; 7 bases map to TRBD1. Germline CDR1 ENHRY, CDR2 SYGVKD. The CDR3 is 13 amino acids. The ends lost 6 bases at V and 4 bases at J; junction bases unmatched: 3. The CDR3 nucleotides read TGTGCCATCAGGGGACAGCTGAATCAGCCCCAGCATTTT. This encodes CAIRGQLNQPQHF.

This clone occurred a few times. The rearrangement uses TRBV4-2 and TRBJ2-7; 12 bases fit TRBD1. The CDR3 extends over 16 amino acids. The germline CDR1 and CDR2 sequences are LGHNA and YNFKEQ. Trimming cost V 3 bases and J 1 base; bases outside gene matches: 4. The CDR3 loop is CASSQSGQGASYEQYF. CDR3 coding DNA: TGTGCCAGCAGCCAGTCGGGACAGGGGGCTTCCTACGAGCAGTACTTC.

This clone was picked up a small number of times. This sequence joins TRBV19 and TRBJ2-7; D is possibly TRBD1 (6 bases). Germline V lookup: CDR1 LNHDA, CDR2 SQIVND (reference sequence). V was cut by 3 bases and J by 7 bases, with 22 bases left in between. This CDR3 region has 16 residues. DNA for the CDR3: TGTGCCAGTAGTATTTCTGGCACCGGGACATCGCTTGAGCAGTACTTC. Protein sequence: CASSISGTGTSLEQYF.

Remarks on this clone: At the DNA level, this CDR3 is encoded by other sequences in the same sample as well. CDR3 in amino acids: CSARAETQYF. CDR3 DNA sequence: TGCAGTGCTAGGGCAGAGACCCAGTACTTC. The rearrangement joins TRBV20-1 to TRBJ2-5; D is uncertain. The V end lost 3 bases, the J end lost 4 bases, and 3 bases lay between the germline ends. This CDR3 comprises 10 residues. Germline CDR1 is DFQATT and CDR2 is SNEGSKA (reference sequence).

This clone turned up a few times. The chain has TRBV7-2 and TRBJ2-3; 10 nucleotides align to TRBD2. The germline gives CDR1 SGHTA, CDR2 FQGNSA. CDR3 length: 16 amino acids. With V trimmed by 5 bases and J by 4 bases, 9 bases remained unmatched. CDR3 amino acids: CASSNSSGSGADTQYF. The CDR3 region has the DNA TGTGCCAGCAGCAATTCTAGCGGGAGTGGCGCAGATACGCAGTATTTT.

This clone appeared a few times. The CDR3 reads CASSLASQRVQFF. In DNA, the CDR3 is TGTGCCAGCAGCTTAGCTAGCCAGCGGGTACAGTTCTTC. The rearrangement links TRBV11-2 to TRBJ2-1, with D possibly TRBD2 on 6 matching bases. Trimming stripped 1 base from V and 13 bases from J, with 14 bases between. This CDR3 is built from 13 residues. Germline V lookup: CDR1 SGHAT, CDR2 FQNNGV.

This rearrangement joins TRBV6-5 to TRBJ2-1, with 8 bases aligning to TRBD2. Germline V gene sequence: CDR1 MNHEY, CDR2 SVGAGI. The CDR3 contains 15 residues. Trimming cost V 7 bases and J 1 base; bases outside gene matches: 6. CDR3 DNA sequence: TGTGCCAGCAAACGGGAGGGTGGGTCCTACAATGAGCAGTTCTTC. Its translation is CASKREGGSYNEQFF.

J is TRBJ1-1 and V is TRBV2; weak D call: TRBD1 (5 bases). Trimming cost V 6 bases and J 5 bases, with 13 bases left between them. Per the germline V gene, CDR1 is SNHLY and CDR2 is FYNNEI. The CDR3 covers 13 residues. Here the CDR3 reads CASRYRIGTEAFF. The DNA of the CDR3 is TGTGCCAGCAGGTACAGGATAGGTACTGAAGCTTTCTTT.

This clone was seen more than once but under ten times. The same CDR3 can be traced to other DNA sequences in this sample. The chain links TRBV7-2 to TRBJ2-7; D possibly corresponds to TRBD2 (6 bases). The V and J ends lost 0 bases and 0 bases respectively, with 9 bases between them. There are 15 residues in the CDR3. Germline lookup yields CDR1 SGHTA and CDR2 FQGNSA. As DNA, the CDR3 is TGTGCCAGCAGCTTAGCGAGCGGGTCCTCCTACGAGCAGTACTTC. Translating it yields CASSLASGSSYEQYF.